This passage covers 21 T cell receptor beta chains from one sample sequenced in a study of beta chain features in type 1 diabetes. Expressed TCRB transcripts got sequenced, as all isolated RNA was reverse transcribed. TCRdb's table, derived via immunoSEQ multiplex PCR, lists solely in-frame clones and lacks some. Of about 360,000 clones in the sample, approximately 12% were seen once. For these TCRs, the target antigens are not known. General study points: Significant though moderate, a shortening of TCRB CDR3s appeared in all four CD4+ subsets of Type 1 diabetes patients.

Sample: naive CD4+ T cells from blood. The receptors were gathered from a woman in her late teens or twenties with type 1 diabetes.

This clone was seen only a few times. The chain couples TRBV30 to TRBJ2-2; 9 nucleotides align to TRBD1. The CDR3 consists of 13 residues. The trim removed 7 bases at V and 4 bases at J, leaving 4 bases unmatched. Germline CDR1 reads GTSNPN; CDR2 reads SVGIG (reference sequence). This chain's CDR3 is CASGQGLTGELFF. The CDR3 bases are TGTGCCTCCGGACAGGGGCTCACCGGGGAGCTGTTTTTT. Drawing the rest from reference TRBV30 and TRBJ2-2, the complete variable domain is SQTIHQWPATLVQPVGSPLSLECTVEGTSNPNLYWYRQAAGRGLQLLFYSVGIGQISSEVPQNLSASRPQDRQFILSSKKLLLSDSGFYLCASGQGLTGELFFGEGSRLTVL.

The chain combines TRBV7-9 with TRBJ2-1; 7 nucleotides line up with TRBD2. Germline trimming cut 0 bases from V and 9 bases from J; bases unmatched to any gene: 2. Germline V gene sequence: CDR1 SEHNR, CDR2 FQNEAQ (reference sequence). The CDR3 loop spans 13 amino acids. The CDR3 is CASSLAGGSEQFF. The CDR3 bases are TGTGCCAGCAGCTTAGCGGGAGGGAGTGAGCAGTTCTTC.

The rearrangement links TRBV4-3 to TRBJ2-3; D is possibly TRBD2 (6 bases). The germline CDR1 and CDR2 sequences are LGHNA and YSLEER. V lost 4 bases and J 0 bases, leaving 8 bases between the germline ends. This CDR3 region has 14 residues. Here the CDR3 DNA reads TGCGCCAGCAGCCGGGGGACTAGCACAGATACGCAGTATTTT. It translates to CASSRGTSTDTQYF.

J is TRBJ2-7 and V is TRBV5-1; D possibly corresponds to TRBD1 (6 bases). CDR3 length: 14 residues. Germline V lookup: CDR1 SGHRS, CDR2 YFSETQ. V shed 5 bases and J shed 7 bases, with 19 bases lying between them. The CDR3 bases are TGCGCCAGCAGAGCGGACAGCGGTTCAAGGGAGCAGTACTTC. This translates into CASRADSGSREQYF.

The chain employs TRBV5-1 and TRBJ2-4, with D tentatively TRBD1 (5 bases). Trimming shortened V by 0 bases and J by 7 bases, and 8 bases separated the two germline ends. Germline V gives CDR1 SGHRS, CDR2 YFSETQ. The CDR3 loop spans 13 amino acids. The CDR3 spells CASSLVGPNIQYF. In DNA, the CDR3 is TGCGCCAGCAGCTTGGTGGGGCCGAACATTCAGTACTTC.

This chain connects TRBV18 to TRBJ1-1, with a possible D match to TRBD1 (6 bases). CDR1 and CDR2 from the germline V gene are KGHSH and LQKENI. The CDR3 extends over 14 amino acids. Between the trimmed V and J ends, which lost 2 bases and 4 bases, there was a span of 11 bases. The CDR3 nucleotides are TGTGCCAGCTCACCATCAGGGGCCAGCACTGAAGCTTTCTTT. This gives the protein CASSPSGASTEAFF.

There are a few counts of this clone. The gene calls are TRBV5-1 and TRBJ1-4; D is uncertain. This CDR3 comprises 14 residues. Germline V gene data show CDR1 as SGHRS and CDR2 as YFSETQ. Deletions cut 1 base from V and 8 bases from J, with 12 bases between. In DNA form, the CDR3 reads TGCGCCAGCAGCTTGAGCTCGAACGGGGAAAAACTGTTTTTT. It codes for CASSLSSNGEKLFF.

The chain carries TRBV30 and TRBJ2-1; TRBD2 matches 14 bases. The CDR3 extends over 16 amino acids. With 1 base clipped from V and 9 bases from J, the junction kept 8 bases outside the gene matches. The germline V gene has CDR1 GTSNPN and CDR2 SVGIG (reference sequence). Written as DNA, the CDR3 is TGTGCCTGGAGTGAACTGCAGGGACTAGCGGGAGTTGAGCAGTTCTTC. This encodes CAWSELQGLAGVEQFF. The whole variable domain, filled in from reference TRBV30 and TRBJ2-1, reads SQTIHQWPATLVQPVGSPLSLECTVEGTSNPNLYWYRQAAGRGLQLLFYSVGIGQISSEVPQNLSASRPQDRQFILSSKKLLLSDSGFYLCAWSELQGLAGVEQFFGPGTRLTVL.

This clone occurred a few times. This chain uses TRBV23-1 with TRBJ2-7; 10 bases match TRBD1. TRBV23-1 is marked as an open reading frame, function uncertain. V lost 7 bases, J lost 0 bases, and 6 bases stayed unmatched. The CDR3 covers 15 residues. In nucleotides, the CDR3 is TGCGCCAGCATCCCCAGGACAGGGGGCTCCTACGAGCAGTACTTC. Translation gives CASIPRTGGSYEQYF.

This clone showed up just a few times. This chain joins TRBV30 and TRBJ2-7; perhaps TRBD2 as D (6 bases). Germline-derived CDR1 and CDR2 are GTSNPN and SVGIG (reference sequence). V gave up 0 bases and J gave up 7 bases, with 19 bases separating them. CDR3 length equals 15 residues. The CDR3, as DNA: TGTGCCTGGAGTGTCCCCGGGAGACTACTAGGGGAGCAGTACTTC. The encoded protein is CAWSVPGRLLGEQYF.

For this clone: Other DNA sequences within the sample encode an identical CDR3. The CDR3 DNA is TGCAGCGTCGGGGGGGGAGGGAACTATGGCTACACCTTC. The encoded protein is CSVGGGGNYGYTF. The V gene is TRBV29-1, the J gene TRBJ1-2; weak D call: TRBD1 (5 bases). V lost 6 bases to trimming and J lost 2 bases, with 13 bases between them. The germline V gene encodes CDR1 SQVTM and CDR2 ANQGSEA. The length of the CDR3 is 13 residues. Full variable domain (missing parts from reference TRBV29-1 and TRBJ1-2): SAVISQKPSRDICQRGTSLTIQCQVDSQVTMMFWYRQQPGQSLTLIATANQGSEATYESGFVIDKFPISRPNLTFSTLTVSNMSPEDSSIYLCSVGGGGNYGYTFGSGTRLTVV.

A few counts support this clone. This CDR3 reads CASSLGSFSATEAFF. DNA for the CDR3: TGTGCCAGCAGCTTAGGGAGTTTCTCAGCCACTGAAGCTTTCTTT. This chain connects TRBV7-9 to TRBJ1-1; unclear D gene. Germline CDR1 SEHNR, CDR2 FQNEAQ (reference sequence). The length of the CDR3 is 15 residues. Trimming left V 1 base short and J 4 bases short, with 13 bases between.

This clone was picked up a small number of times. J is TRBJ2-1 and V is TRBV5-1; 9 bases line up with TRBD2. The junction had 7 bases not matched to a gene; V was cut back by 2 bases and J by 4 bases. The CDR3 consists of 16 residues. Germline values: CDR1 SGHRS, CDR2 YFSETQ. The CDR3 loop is CASSLSAGGRYNEQFF. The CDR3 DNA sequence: TGCGCCAGCAGCTTATCTGCGGGGGGGAGGTACAATGAGCAGTTCTTC.

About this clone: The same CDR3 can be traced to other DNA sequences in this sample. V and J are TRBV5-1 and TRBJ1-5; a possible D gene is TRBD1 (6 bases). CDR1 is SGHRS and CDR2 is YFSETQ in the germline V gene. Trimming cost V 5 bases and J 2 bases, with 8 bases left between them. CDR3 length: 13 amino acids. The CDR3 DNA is TGCGCCAGCAGTTGGACAGGCAATCAGCCCCAGCATTTT. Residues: CASSWTGNQPQHF. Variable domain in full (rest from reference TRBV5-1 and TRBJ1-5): KAGVTQTPRYLIKTRGQQVTLSCSPISGHRSVSWYQQTPGQGLQFLFEYFSETQRNKGNFPGRFSGRQFSNSRSEMNVSTLELGDSALYLCASSWTGNQPQHFGDGTRLSIL.

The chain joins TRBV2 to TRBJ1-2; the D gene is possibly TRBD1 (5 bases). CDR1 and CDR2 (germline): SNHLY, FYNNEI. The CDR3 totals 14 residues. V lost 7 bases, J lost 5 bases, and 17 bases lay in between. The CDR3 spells CASNLQGDRYGYTF. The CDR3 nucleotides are TGTGCCAGCAATCTTCAGGGTGATCGGTATGGCTACACCTTC.

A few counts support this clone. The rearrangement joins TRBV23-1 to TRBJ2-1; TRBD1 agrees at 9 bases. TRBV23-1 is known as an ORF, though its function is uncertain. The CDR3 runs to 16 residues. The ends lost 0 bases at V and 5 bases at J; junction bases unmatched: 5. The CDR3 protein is CASSQSQGAEDNEQFF. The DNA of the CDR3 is TGCGCCAGCAGTCAATCACAGGGGGCTGAGGACAATGAGCAGTTCTTC.

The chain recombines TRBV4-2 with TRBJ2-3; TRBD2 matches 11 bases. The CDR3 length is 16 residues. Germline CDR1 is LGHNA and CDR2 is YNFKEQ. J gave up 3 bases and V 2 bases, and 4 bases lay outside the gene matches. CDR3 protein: CASSQQTSGGTDTQYF. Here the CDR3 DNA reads TGTGCCAGCAGCCAACAAACTAGCGGGGGTACAGATACGCAGTATTTT.

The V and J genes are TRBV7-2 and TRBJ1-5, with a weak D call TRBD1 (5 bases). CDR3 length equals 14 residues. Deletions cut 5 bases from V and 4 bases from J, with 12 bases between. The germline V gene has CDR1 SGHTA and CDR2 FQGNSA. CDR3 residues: CASSPGGGNQPQHF. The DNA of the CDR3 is TGTGCCAGCAGCCCGGGGGGGGGAAATCAGCCCCAGCATTTT.

CDR3 nucleotides: TGTGCCAGCACCGGAGCGGGAGGCGTCTACGAGCAGTACTTC. As protein: CASTGAGGVYEQYF. This chain uses TRBV28 with TRBJ2-7, with TRBD2 matching 9 bases. In germline, CDR1 is MDHEN, CDR2 SYDVKM. Losses at the gene ends were 7 bases for V and 3 bases for J; bases not matched to a gene: 7. The CDR3 is made up of 14 amino acids.

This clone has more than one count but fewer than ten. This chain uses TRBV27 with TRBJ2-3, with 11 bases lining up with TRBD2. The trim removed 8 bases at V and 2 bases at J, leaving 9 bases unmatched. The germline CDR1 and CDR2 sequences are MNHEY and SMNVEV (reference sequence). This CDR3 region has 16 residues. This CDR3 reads CASGVGTSGYTDTQYF. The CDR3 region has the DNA TGTGCCAGCGGGGTCGGGACTAGCGGATACACAGATACGCAGTATTTT.

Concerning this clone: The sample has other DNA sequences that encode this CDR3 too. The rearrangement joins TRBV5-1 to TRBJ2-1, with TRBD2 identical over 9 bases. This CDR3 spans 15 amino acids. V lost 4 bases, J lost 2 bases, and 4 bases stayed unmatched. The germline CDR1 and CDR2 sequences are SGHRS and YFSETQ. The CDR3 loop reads CASSVLAGAYNEQFF. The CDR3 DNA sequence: TGCGCCAGCAGCGTACTAGCGGGTGCCTACAATGAGCAGTTCTTC. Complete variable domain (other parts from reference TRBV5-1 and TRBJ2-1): KAGVTQTPRYLIKTRGQQVTLSCSPISGHRSVSWYQQTPGQGLQFLFEYFSETQRNKGNFPGRFSGRQFSNSRSEMNVSTLELGDSALYLCASSVLAGAYNEQFFGPGTRLTVL.